A single sample is the source of the 26 T cell receptor beta chains below, sequenced in a study of blood T cell repertoires in COVID-19. Sequencing used immunoSEQ multiplex PCR; TCRdb keeps in-frame clones, though not all of them. There are over 200,000 clones in the sample; approximately 84% occur only once, and over 1.5% lies in the top ten. What was sequenced was peripheral blood. These TCRs come from a man aged 40-55 years with active or convalescent COVID-19.

J is TRBJ1-4 and V is TRBV7-8; unclear D gene. Germline lookup yields CDR1 SGHVS and CDR2 FQNEAQ. This CDR3 contains 14 residues. Trimming removed 6 bases at V and 5 bases at J, with 13 bases between. CDR3 in DNA: TGTGCCAGCAGAGCCGTGGTCCTAAATGAAAAACTGTTTTTT. Protein sequence: CASRAVVLNEKLFF.

The chain employs TRBV30 and TRBJ1-5; no reliable D call. This CDR3 comprises 12 residues. CDR1 and CDR2 (germline): GTSNPN, SVGIG (reference sequence). Trimming stripped 2 bases from V and 2 bases from J, with 4 bases between. The CDR3 reads CAWSRGNQPQHF. The CDR3 DNA is TGTGCCTGGAGTCGTGGCAATCAGCCCCAGCATTTT.

This clone came up a few times. The chain joins TRBV27 to TRBJ1-6; a weak D match, TRBD1 (6 bases). The CDR3 extends over 15 amino acids. Trimming left V 2 bases short and J 10 bases short, with 15 bases between. Germline CDR1 and CDR2: MNHEY and SMNVEV (reference sequence). The CDR3 sequence: CASSLNRVEGSPLHF. CDR3 in DNA: TGTGCCAGCAGTTTAAACAGGGTAGAGGGATCACCCCTCCACTTT.

V and J are TRBV27 and TRBJ2-7; TRBD1 agrees at 12 bases. The CDR3 is 14 residues long. The J segment lost 6 bases and the V segment lost 8 bases, leaving 8 bases of the junction unmatched. CDR1 MNHEY and CDR2 SMNVEV come from the germline V gene (reference sequence). CDR3 loop: CASGPRDRGLEQYF. The CDR3 DNA follows: TGTGCCAGCGGCCCTCGGGACAGGGGGCTCGAGCAGTACTTC.

J is TRBJ1-4 and V is TRBV7-8; D is undetermined. Germline V lookup: CDR1 SGHVS, CDR2 FQNEAQ. V was pared by 5 bases and J by 8 bases, with 21 bases between. This CDR3 region has 16 residues. Written as DNA, the CDR3 is TGTGCCAGCAGCAAACGGGCTCTAGGAGGAGGCGAAAAACTGTTTTTT. Its translation is CASSKRALGGGEKLFF.

The genes are TRBV10-1 and TRBJ2-7, with 9 nucleotides matching TRBD1. The length of the CDR3 is 13 residues. The trim removed 10 bases at V and 5 bases at J, leaving 9 bases unmatched. Germline CDR1 reads WNHNN; CDR2 reads SYGVQD (reference sequence). The CDR3: CATNEQGAHEQYF. The CDR3 DNA follows: TGCGCCACAAACGAACAGGGGGCTCACGAGCAGTACTTC.

V is TRBV3-1 (or the pseudogene TRBV3-2) and J is TRBJ2-7, with TRBD2 matching 7 bases. The V segment lost 4 bases and the J segment 1 base; nucleotides outside the gene matches: 4. Per germline, CDR1 LGHDT and CDR2 YNNKEL (reference sequence). The CDR3 is made up of 14 amino acids. The CDR3 region has the DNA TGTGCCAGCAGCCGCGGGAGTCCGTCCTACGAGCAGTACTTC. The encoded protein is CASSRGSPSYEQYF.

The CDR3 spells CASKSDINYGYTF. For the CDR3, the DNA is TGTGCCAGCAAATCGGACATTAACTATGGCTACACCTTC. The rearrangement joins TRBV6-5 to TRBJ1-2; TRBD1 is a possible D gene (5 bases). Germline V lookup: CDR1 MNHEY, CDR2 SVGAGI. V dropped 7 bases and J dropped 1 base, with 10 bases sitting between them. There are 13 residues in the CDR3.

The genes are TRBV7-2 and TRBJ2-2; TRBD2 matches 11 bases. The CDR3 loop spans 18 amino acids. Germline values: CDR1 SGHTA, CDR2 FQGNSA. V shed 4 bases, J shed 5 bases, and the junction held 12 bases outside the gene matches. CDR3 coding DNA: TGTGCCAGCAGCTCCGGACTAGCGGGCATGGTACGGACCGGGGAGCTGTTTTTT. Residues: CASSSGLAGMVRTGELFF.

This clone was seen a few times. The chain has TRBV5-1 and TRBJ1-2; TRBD1 matches at 9 bases. V gave up 4 bases and J gave up 4 bases; unmatched junction bases: 8. Germline CDR1 is SGHRS and CDR2 is YFSETQ. The CDR3 runs to 15 residues. The CDR3 coding sequence is TGCGCCAGCAGCCCAGGACAGGGGACCACCTATGGCTACACCTTC. Amino acid sequence: CASSPGQGTTYGYTF.

The rearrangement joins TRBV6-2 or TRBV6-3 to TRBJ2-5; the match to TRBD2 covers 10 bases. The J segment lost 6 bases and the V segment lost 0 bases, leaving 7 bases of the junction unmatched. The germline gives CDR1 MNHEY, CDR2 SVGEGT. The length of the CDR3 is 16 residues. The chain's CDR3 is CASSYSPSGGGKTQYF. In DNA form, the CDR3 reads TGTGCCAGCAGTTACTCCCCTAGCGGGGGTGGGAAGACCCAGTACTTC.

This clone was seen once. The chain combines TRBV5-5 with TRBJ1-5; 9 bases are a match to TRBD1. The germline gives CDR1 SGHKS, CDR2 YYEKEE (reference sequence). The CDR3 contains 13 residues. V trimming: 2 bases; J trimming: 11 bases; junction bases outside the gene matches: 5. The CDR3 reads CASSLQGAVAQHF. The CDR3 DNA is TGTGCCAGCAGCTTACAGGGGGCAGTGGCCCAGCATTTT. The variable domain in full, completed from reference TRBV5-5 and TRBJ1-5, reads DAGVTQSPTHLIKTRGQQVTLRCSPISGHKSVSWYQQVLGQGPQFIFQYYEKEERGRGNFPDRFSARQFPNYSSELNVNALLLGDSALYLCASSLQGAVAQHFGDGTRLSIL.

This clone has only one observation. The V call is TRBV11-2, the J call TRBJ1-3; D ambiguous. The V end lost 5 bases, the J end lost 7 bases, and 6 bases lay between the germline ends. The CDR3 is made up of 11 amino acids. Germline CDR1 reads SGHAT; CDR2 reads FQNNGV. The CDR3 protein is CASSPGNTIYF. The CDR3, as DNA: TGTGCCAGCAGCCCCGGGAACACCATATATTTT.

The rearrangement joins TRBV6-4 to TRBJ2-2; 7 nucleotides agree with TRBD1. Germline V CDR1 and CDR2: MRHNA, SNTAGT. The CDR3 totals 15 residues. Trimming cost V 2 bases and J 6 bases; bases outside gene matches: 6. This CDR3 reads CASSDIGGDAGELFF. The CDR3, as DNA: TGTGCCAGCAGTGACATAGGGGGCGACGCCGGGGAGCTGTTTTTT.

This clone showed up just once. This chain connects TRBV6-5 to TRBJ2-2; 11 bases align to TRBD2. With 2 bases clipped from V and 2 bases from J, the junction kept 1 base outside the gene matches. Germline CDR1 MNHEY, CDR2 SVGAGI. This CDR3 has 16 residues. CDR3 sequence: CASSYGTSGNTGELFF. In nucleotides, the CDR3 is TGTGCCAGCAGTTACGGGACTAGCGGAAACACCGGGGAGCTGTTTTTT.

The chain joins TRBV21-1 to TRBJ1-2; the table names TRBD1, a call not compared with the DNA. TRBV21-1 is a pseudogene segment. CDR3 length equals 13 residues. CDR3 protein: CASIADRVDGYTF. CDR3 sequence (DNA): TGTGCCAGCATCGCCGACAGGGTTGATGGCTACACCTTC.

V gene TRBV18 combines with J gene TRBJ1-5; D is perhaps TRBD1 (6 bases). The ends were cut back, 2 bases at V and 7 bases at J, with 15 bases in the middle. The CDR3 extends over 15 amino acids. Germline-derived CDR1 and CDR2 are KGHSH and LQKENI. In nucleotides, the CDR3 is TGTGCCAGCTCACCAATTGAGGGGGGGGCGCAGCCCCAGCATTTT. This sequence encodes CASSPIEGGAQPQHF.

The rearrangement links TRBV4-1 to TRBJ1-6; 10 bases line up with TRBD1. Germline loops: CDR1 MGHRA, CDR2 YSYEKL. CDR3 length: 16 amino acids. V trimming: 4 bases; J trimming: 7 bases; junction bases outside the gene matches: 7. This chain's CDR3 is CASSLPETGGNSPLHF. The DNA for the CDR3 is TGCGCCAGCAGCCTGCCCGAGACAGGGGGCAATTCACCCCTCCACTTT.

This rearrangement joins TRBV5-4 to TRBJ2-2; 14 bases map to TRBD2. CDR1 and CDR2 (germline): SGHNT, YYREEE (reference sequence). V was clipped by 4 bases and J by 5 bases; unmatched bases: 10. The CDR3 contains 18 residues. The DNA of the CDR3 is TGTGCCAGCAGCCCTAACCATGGACTAGCGGGGGGAACCGGGGAGCTGTTTTTT. Protein product: CASSPNHGLAGGTGELFF.

This chain joins TRBV18 and TRBJ2-1; TRBD2 aligns across 9 bases. This CDR3 region has 17 residues. V lost 0 bases and J lost 5; bases outside the gene matches: 8. The germline V gene encodes CDR1 KGHSH and CDR2 LQKENI. This CDR3 is CASSPPPGLASHNEQFF. DNA for the CDR3: TGTGCCAGCTCACCACCGCCCGGACTAGCGAGCCACAATGAGCAGTTCTTC. The whole variable domain, remainder taken from reference TRBV18 and TRBJ2-1, is NAGVMQNPRHLVRRRGQEARLRCSPMKGHSHVYWYRQLPEEGLKFMVYLQKENIIDESGMPKERFSAEFPKEGPSILRIQQVVRGDSAAYFCASSPPPGLASHNEQFFGPGTRLTVL.

This clone was counted a single time. This rearrangement joins TRBV9 to TRBJ2-1, with TRBD2 identical over 8 bases. Germline CDR1 SGDLS, CDR2 YYNGEE. The V segment lost 0 bases and the J segment 6 bases; nucleotides outside the gene matches: 2. The CDR3 covers 14 residues. CDR3 protein: CASSVGGTSNEQFF. Written as DNA, the CDR3 is TGTGCCAGCAGCGTAGGTGGGACTAGCAATGAGCAGTTCTTC.

J is TRBJ2-7 and V is TRBV9; TRBD1 aligns across 11 bases. There are 15 residues in the CDR3. Looked up from germline, CDR1 is SGDLS and CDR2 is YYNGEE. V dropped 0 bases and J dropped 3; count of bases not matched to a gene: 2. DNA for the CDR3: TGTGCCAGCAGCGTAGAGGGACAGGGGGTCTACGAGCAGTACTTC. It translates to CASSVEGQGVYEQYF.

The chain links TRBV30 to TRBJ1-5; 7 nucleotides align to TRBD1. V was pared by 5 bases and J by 6 bases, with 7 bases of the junction left unmatched. Germline V gene sequence: CDR1 GTSNPN, CDR2 SVGIG (reference sequence). The CDR3 loop spans 13 amino acids. The CDR3 nucleotides are TGTGCCTGGGAAAGGGGGCCAGGTCAGCCCCAGCATTTT. This translates into CAWERGPGQPQHF.

The V gene is TRBV28, the J gene TRBJ1-5; TRBD1 is a possible D gene (5 bases). The V gene lost 3 bases and the J gene lost 2 bases, with 17 bases spanning the gap. Germline CDR1 MDHEN, CDR2 SYDVKM. The CDR3 length is 17 residues. The CDR3 sequence: CASSFSGKGWRNQPQHF. CDR3 coding DNA: TGTGCCAGCAGTTTTTCAGGGAAGGGTTGGCGCAATCAGCCCCAGCATTTT.

The CDR3 loop is CAQGGNTEAFF. Written as DNA, the CDR3 is TGTGCCCAGGGGGGGAACACTGAAGCTTTCTTT. This chain connects TRBV2 to TRBJ1-1; 7 positions match TRBD1. Germline CDR1 is SNHLY and CDR2 is FYNNEI. The CDR3 is 11 amino acids. J gave up 1 base and V 11 bases, and 1 base lay outside the gene matches.

The chain joins TRBV6-6 to TRBJ1-1, with a tentative D call TRBD1 (5 bases). Germline values: CDR1 MNHNY, CDR2 SVGAGI (reference sequence). V dropped 4 bases and J dropped 0 bases, with 9 bases sitting between them. CDR3 length equals 14 residues. Here the CDR3 reads CASSSRQMNTEAFF. CDR3 coding DNA: TGTGCCAGCAGTTCCAGACAGATGAACACTGAAGCTTTCTTT.